The sequence of this T cell receptor beta chain was determined in a study of response to subunit inactivated influenza vaccine. TCRdb re-derived calls from the RT-PCR reads in MiXCR, one entry per CDR3 protein. The table includes 500,000 or so distinct CDR3 sequences, about a tenth detected once. Trimming removed 4 bases from V and 4 bases from J, with 20 bases in between. The CDR3 is 16 amino acids. The germline V gene has CDR1 SGHTA and CDR2 FQGNSA. Study results and caveats: It was suggested by the authors that few new T cells are recruited by each seasonal influenza vaccination.

As to this clonotype: The antigen is unknown.

The source material was PBMCs from blood, sampled 40 to 50 days after vaccination. The receptor comes from a middle-aged man who received an inactivated influenza vaccine. The chain combines TRBV7-2 with TRBJ2-7; a possible D gene is TRBD2 (6 bases). The CDR3 region is CASSWTPGLPMYEQYF. DNA for the CDR3: TGTGCCAGCAGCTGGACCCCGGGACTCCCTATGTACGAGCAGTACTTC. Complete variable domain (other parts from reference TRBV7-2 and TRBJ2-7): GAGVSQSPSNKVTEKGKDVELRCDPISGHTALYWYRQSLGQGLEFLIYFQGNSAPDKSGLPSDRFSAERTGGSVSTLTIQRTQQEDSAVYLCASSWTPGLPMYEQYFGPGTRLTVT.